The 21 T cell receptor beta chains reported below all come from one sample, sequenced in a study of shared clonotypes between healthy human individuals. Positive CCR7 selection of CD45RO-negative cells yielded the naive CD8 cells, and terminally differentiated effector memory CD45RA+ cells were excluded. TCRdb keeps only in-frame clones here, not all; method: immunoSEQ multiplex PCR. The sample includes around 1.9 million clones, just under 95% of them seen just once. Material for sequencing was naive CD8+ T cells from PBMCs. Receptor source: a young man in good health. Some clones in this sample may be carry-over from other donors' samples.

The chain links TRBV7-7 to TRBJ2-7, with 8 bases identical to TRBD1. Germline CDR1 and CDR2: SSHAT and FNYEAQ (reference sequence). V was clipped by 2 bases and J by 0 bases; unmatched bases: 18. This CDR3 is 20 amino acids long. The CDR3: CASSLFRTGCPGGTSYEQYF. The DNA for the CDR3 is TGTGCCAGCAGCTTATTCAGGACAGGGTGCCCCGGCGGGACCTCCTACGAGCAGTACTTC.

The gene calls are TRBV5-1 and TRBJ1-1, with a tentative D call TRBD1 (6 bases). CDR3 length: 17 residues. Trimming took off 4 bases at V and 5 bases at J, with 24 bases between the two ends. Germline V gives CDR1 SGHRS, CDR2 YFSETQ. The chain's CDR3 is CASSLAELQGSATEAFF. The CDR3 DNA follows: TGCGCCAGCAGCCTGGCCGAACTACAGGGAAGTGCGACTGAAGCTTTCTTT.

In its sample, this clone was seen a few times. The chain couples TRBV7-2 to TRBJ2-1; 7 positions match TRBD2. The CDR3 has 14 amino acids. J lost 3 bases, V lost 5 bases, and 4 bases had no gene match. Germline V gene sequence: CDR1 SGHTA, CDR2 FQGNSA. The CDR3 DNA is TGTGCCAGCAGCCGGGAGCGGGACTACAATGAGCAGTTCTTC. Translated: CASSRERDYNEQFF.

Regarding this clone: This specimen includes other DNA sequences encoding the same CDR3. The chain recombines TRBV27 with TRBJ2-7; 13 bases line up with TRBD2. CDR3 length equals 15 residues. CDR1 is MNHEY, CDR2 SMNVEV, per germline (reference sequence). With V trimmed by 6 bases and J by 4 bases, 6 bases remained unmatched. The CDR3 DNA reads TGTGCCAGCAGCCCAGGGACTAGCGGGGCGTACGAGCAGTACTTC. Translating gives CASSPGTSGAYEQYF.

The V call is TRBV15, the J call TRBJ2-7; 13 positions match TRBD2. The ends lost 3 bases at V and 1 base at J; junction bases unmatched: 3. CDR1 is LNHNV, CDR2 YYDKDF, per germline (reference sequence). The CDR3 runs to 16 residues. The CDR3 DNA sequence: TGTGCCACCAGCAGGGGACTAGCGGGAAATTCCTACGAGCAGTACTTC. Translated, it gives CATSRGLAGNSYEQYF.

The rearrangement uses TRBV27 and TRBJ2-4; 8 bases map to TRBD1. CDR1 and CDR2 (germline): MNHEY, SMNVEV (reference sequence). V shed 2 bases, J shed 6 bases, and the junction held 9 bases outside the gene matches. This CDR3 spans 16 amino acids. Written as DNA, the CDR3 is TGTGCCAGCAGTTTAGGGTCAGGGGGCGGTGGAAACATTCAGTACTTC. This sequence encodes CASSLGSGGGGNIQYF.

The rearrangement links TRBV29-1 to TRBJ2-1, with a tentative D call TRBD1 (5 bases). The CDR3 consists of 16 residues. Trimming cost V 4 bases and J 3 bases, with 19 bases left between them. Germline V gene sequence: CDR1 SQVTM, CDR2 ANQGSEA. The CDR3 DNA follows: TGCAGCGTTGTTTACAGGAATGTGGGGCTCTACAATGAGCAGTTCTTC. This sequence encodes CSVVYRNVGLYNEQFF.

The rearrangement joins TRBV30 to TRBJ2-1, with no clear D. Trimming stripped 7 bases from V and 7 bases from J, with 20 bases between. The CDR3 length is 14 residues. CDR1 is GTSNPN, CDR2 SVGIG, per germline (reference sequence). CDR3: CAYDSGFGGNEQFF. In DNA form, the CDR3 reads TGTGCCTACGATTCCGGCTTTGGTGGGAATGAGCAGTTCTTC.

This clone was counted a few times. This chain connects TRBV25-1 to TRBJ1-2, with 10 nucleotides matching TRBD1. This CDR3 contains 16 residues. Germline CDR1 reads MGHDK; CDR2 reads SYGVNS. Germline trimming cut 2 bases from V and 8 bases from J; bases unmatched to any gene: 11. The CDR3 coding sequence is TGTGCCAGCAGTGAACTCCGGGACAGGGGTCAGGGAGGCTACACCTTC. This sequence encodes CASSELRDRGQGGYTF.

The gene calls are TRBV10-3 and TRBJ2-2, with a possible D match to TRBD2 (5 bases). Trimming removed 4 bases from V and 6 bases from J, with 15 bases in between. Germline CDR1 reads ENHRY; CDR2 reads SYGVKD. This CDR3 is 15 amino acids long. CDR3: CAISVWQLGAGELFF. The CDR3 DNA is TGTGCCATCAGTGTTTGGCAGTTGGGAGCCGGGGAGCTGTTTTTT.

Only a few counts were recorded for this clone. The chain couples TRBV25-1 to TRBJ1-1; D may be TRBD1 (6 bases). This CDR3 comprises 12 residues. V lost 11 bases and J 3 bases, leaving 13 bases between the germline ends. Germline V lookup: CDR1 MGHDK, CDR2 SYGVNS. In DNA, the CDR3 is TGTGCCTCCGGGACACCTGACACTGAAGCTTTCTTT. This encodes CASGTPDTEAFF.

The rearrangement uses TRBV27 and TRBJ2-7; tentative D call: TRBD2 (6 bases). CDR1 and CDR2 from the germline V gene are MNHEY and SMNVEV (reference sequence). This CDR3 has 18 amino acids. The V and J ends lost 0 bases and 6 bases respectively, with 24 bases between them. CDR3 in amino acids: CASSLSSSLSGLTREQYF. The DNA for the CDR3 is TGTGCCAGCAGTTTATCGTCTAGTTTGTCCGGACTAACTCGCGAGCAGTACTTC.

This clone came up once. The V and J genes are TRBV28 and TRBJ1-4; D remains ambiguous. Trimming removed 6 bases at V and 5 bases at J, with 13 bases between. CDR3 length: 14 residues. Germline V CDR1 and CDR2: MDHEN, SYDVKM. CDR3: CASRPQRMNEKLFF. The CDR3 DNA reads TGTGCCAGCAGGCCCCAAAGGATGAATGAAAAACTGTTTTTT.

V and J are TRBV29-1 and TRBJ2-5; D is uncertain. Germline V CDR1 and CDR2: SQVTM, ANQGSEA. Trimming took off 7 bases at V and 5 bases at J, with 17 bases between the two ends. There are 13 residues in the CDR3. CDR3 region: CSAQVTLWETQYF. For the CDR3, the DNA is TGCAGCGCGCAGGTGACCTTATGGGAGACCCAGTACTTC.

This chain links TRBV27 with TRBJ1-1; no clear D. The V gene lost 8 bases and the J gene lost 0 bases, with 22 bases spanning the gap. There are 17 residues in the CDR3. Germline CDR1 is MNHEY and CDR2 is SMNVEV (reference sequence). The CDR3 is CASGVRSRLTLNTEAFF. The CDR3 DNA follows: TGTGCCAGCGGGGTGCGGTCGCGCTTAACCCTGAACACTGAAGCTTTCTTT.

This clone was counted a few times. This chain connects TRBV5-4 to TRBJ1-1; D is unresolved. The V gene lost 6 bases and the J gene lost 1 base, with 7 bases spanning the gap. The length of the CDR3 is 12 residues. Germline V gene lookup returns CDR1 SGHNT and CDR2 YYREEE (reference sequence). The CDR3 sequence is CASTSGNTEAFF. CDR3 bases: TGTGCCAGCACCTCTGGGAACACTGAAGCTTTCTTT.

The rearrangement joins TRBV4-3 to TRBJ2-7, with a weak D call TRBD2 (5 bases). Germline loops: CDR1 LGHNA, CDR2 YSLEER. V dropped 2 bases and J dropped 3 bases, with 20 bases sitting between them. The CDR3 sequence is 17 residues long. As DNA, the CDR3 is TGCGCCAGCAGCCAACGGGTCGTTGGTAGCGCTTTCTACGAGCAGTACTTC. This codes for CASSQRVVGSAFYEQYF.

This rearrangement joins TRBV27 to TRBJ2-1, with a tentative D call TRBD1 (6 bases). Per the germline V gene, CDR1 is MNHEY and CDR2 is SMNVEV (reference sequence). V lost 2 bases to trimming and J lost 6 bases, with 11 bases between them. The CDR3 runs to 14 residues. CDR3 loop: CASSLLSRGNEQFF. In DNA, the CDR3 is TGTGCCAGCAGTTTACTTTCCAGGGGCAATGAGCAGTTCTTC.

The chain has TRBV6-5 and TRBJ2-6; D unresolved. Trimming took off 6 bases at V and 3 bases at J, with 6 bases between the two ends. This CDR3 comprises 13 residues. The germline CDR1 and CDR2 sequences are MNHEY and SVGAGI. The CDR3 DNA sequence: TGTGCCAGCAGCACGGGTGGGGCCAACGTCCTGACTTTC. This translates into CASSTGGANVLTF.

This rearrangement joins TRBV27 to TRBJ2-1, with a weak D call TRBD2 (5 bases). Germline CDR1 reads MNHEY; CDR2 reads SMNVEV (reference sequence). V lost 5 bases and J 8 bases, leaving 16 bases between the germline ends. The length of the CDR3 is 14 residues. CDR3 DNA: TGTGCCAGCAGTCCGGGATCGGTGGCAGATGAGCAGTTCTTC. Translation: CASSPGSVADEQFF.

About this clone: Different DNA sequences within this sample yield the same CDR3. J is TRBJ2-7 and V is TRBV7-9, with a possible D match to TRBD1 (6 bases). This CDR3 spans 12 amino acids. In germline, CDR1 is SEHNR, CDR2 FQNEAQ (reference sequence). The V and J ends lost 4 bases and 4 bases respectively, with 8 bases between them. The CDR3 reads CASSSGTYEQYF. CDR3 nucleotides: TGTGCCAGCAGCTCGGGGACATACGAGCAGTACTTC.